The clone carrying this TCR beta chain was detected only once. The antigen remains undetermined. PCR amplification relied on 60 Vbeta primers (plus 13 Jbeta primers). The assay was immunoSEQ multiplex PCR, and TCRdb's table has in-frame clones only and misses some. Of about 210,000 clones detected, more than 80% appear once; the ten largest clones hold 2.5% to 3.5%. The data derive from a study of cytomegalovirus exposure and HLA in healthy donors. Study results and caveats: Researchers reportedly found TCR beta sequences accurately predicted most subjects' HLA-A and HLA-B alleles. A later analysis linked a missense variant in DCLRE1C to the trimming of TCR beta V and J genes. An analysis that was carried out later associated approximately 17,000 TCR beta sequences with HLA alleles at 0.05 false discovery rate. It emerged from a later analysis that several of the most significant clusters appeared to be linked to common viral pathogens.

The CDR3 contains 13 residues. Germline V lookup: CDR1 SNHLY, CDR2 FYNNEI. V lost 4 bases, J lost 8 bases, and 14 bases lay in between. The specimen was PBMCs. This TCR was recovered from a man aged 25-40 years in good health and CMV-seronegative. The chain is built from TRBV2 and TRBJ1-2; D might be TRBD1 (5 bases). The CDR3 nucleotides read TGTGCCAGCAGTGGAAGGGGTCTTGGCGGCTACACCTTC. It is translated as CASSGRGLGGYTF. The variable domain in full, completed from reference TRBV2 and TRBJ1-2, reads EPEVTQTPSHQVTQMGQEVILRCVPISNHLYFYWYRQILGQKVEFLVSFYNNEISEKSEIFDDQFSVERPDGSNFTLKIRSTKLEDSAMYFCASSGRGLGGYTFGSGTRLTVV.